The rows below give T cell receptor beta chains drawn from one sample of a study of blood T cell repertoires in COVID-19. Sequencing used immunoSEQ multiplex PCR; TCRdb keeps in-frame clones, though not all of them. The table lists approximately 240,000 clones, roughly 80% of them singletons. What was sequenced was peripheral blood. The receptors derive from a woman aged 25 to 45 who had recovered from COVID-19. Each CDR3 is given with its conserved first and last residue. Each record gives: D gene, clone size, J gene, V gene, CDR3 protein, CDR3 DNA. The D gene is left open where the match is weak. Clone size is not always given. Where it is, it says once, few, many or a class for expanded clones.

>TRBD1|once|TRBJ2-7|TRBV29-1
CSVEGPSGQGLEQYF
TGCAGCGTTGAAGGGCCTTCGGGACAGGGCTTAGAGCAGTACTTC
>.|.|TRBJ2-2|TRBV5-1
CASSLRENTGELFF
TGCGCCAGCAGCTTGCGGGAGAACACCGGGGAGCTGTTTTTT
>.|once|TRBJ1-2|TRBV7-9
CASSLASTRGYGYTF
TGTGCCAGCAGCTTAGCCTCGACTCGGGGCTATGGCTACACCTTC
>TRBD1|.|TRBJ1-1|TRBV12-3/TRBV12-4
CASSLYDRGGFF
TGTGCCAGCAGTTTATATGACAGGGGGGGTTTCTTT
>TRBD1|.|TRBJ1-1|TRBV27
CASKRTGTGRTEAFF
TGTGCCAGCAAGCGAACCGGGACAGGGCGAACTGAAGCTTTCTTT
>TRBD2|.|TRBJ2-7|TRBV3-1/TRBV3-2
CASSQGYLAGEGSYEQYF
TGTGCCAGCAGCCAAGGGTACCTAGCGGGAGAGGGCTCCTACGAGCAGTACTTC
>TRBD2|few|TRBJ2-1|TRBV29-1
CSAKRTSNEQFF
TGCAGCGCGAAAAGGACTAGCAATGAGCAGTTCTTC
>.|.|TRBJ2-6|TRBV4-1
CASSQDSVGARSGANVLTF
TGCGCCAGCAGCCAAGATAGTGTGGGGGCGCGGTCTGGGGCCAACGTCCTGACTTTC
>.|.|TRBJ2-5|TRBV19
CASIMRQRETQYF
TGTGCCAGTATAATGCGACAAAGGGAGACCCAGTACTTC
>.|few|TRBJ1-1|TRBV27
CASSLRGGLSGTFF
TGTGCCAGCAGTTTAAGGGGAGGGTTAAGTGGAACTTTCTTT
>.|.|TRBJ2-6|TRBV14
CASSPFLGQGGSGANVLTF
TGTGCCAGCAGCCCTTTCTTAGGGCAGGGGGGTTCTGGGGCCAACGTCCTGACTTTC
>.|.|TRBJ2-7|TRBV27
CASSLVGSGGRGSYEQYF
TGTGCCAGCAGTTTGGTCGGTTCGGGGGGCCGAGGCTCCTACGAGCAGTACTTC
>TRBD1|.|TRBJ1-4|TRBV28
CASSLRQGREKLFF
TGTGCCAGCAGTCTCAGACAGGGCCGGGAAAAACTGTTTTTT
>.|.|TRBJ2-3|TRBV19
CASSLGRSTDTQYF
TGTGCCAGTAGTTTGGGGAGAAGCACAGATACGCAGTATTTT
>TRBD2|.|TRBJ2-5|TRBV12-3/TRBV12-4
CASRGGVGETQYF
TGTGCCAGCCGGGGAGGGGTTGGGGAGACCCAGTACTTC
>TRBD1|.|TRBJ1-4|TRBV7-9
CASSLTGGLSNEKLFF
TGTGCCAGCAGCTTAACAGGGGGCCTATCTAATGAAAAACTGTTTTTT
>.|.|TRBJ2-3|TRBV21-1
CASSLGKRTDTQYF
TGTGCCAGCAGCCTTGGTAAGCGCACAGATACGCAGTATTTT
>.|.|TRBJ1-2|TRBV2
CAGYRGHTNYGYTF
TGTGCCGGTTATCGGGGACATACAAACTATGGCTACACCTTC
>TRBD1|.|TRBJ2-2|TRBV12-5
CASGLAYRGPGELFF
TGTGCTAGTGGTTTGGCCTACAGGGGTCCCGGGGAGCTGTTTTTT
>.|few|TRBJ2-4|TRBV29-1
CSVGVSSGRNIQYF
TGCAGCGTCGGAGTCTCGTCTGGTAGGAACATTCAGTACTTC
>.|.|TRBJ1-4|TRBV6-5
CASSYYPSGANEKLFF
TGTGCCAGCAGTTACTATCCTTCGGGAGCTAATGAAAAACTGTTTTTT
>TRBD2|.|TRBJ2-7|TRBV30
CAWRRGGGPFYEQYF
TGTGCCTGGAGAAGGGGCGGGGGGCCCTTCTACGAGCAGTACTTC
>.|.|TRBJ2-1|TRBV7-2
CASSQRSGFYNEQFF
TGTGCCAGCAGCCAGCGGAGCGGGTTCTACAATGAGCAGTTCTTC
>TRBD2|once|TRBJ2-1|TRBV14
CASSQGSGRGYNEQFF
TGTGCCAGCAGCCAAGGTAGCGGGAGAGGGTACAATGAGCAGTTCTTC
>TRBD2|.|TRBJ2-7|TRBV29-1
CSVEGTSGSYEQYF
TGCAGCGTTGAAGGGACTAGCGGTTCCTACGAGCAGTACTTC
>.|.|TRBJ2-5|TRBV3-1/TRBV3-2
CASSRRETQYF
TGTGCCAGCAGCCGGAGAGAGACCCAGTACTTC
>.|.|TRBJ1-4|TRBV7-9
CASSKQGTNEKLFF
TGTGCCAGCAGCAAACAGGGTACTAATGAAAAACTGTTTTTT
>.|.|TRBJ2-3|TRBV28
CASSFGTPHTQYF
TGTGCCAGCAGTTTCGGGACACCTCATACGCAGTATTTT
>TRBD2|few|TRBJ2-7|TRBV9
CASSAQAGEIYEQYF
TGTGCCAGCAGCGCGCAAGCGGGAGAGATATACGAGCAGTACTTC
>.|few|TRBJ1-2|TRBV11-2
CASSPQGRNYGYTF
TGTGCCAGCAGCCCACAGGGTCGGAACTATGGCTACACCTTC
>.|many|TRBJ2-1|TRBV5-6
CASSLRLVGSLNNEQFF
TGTGCCAGCAGCTTAAGACTAGTCGGGTCCCTCAACAATGAGCAGTTCTTC
>.|.|TRBJ2-2|TRBV3-1/TRBV3-2
CASSLTGGRELFF
TGTGCCAGCAGCCTGACAGGTGGCCGGGAGCTGTTTTTT
>TRBD2|.|TRBJ2-1|TRBV15
CATSRGLAMSDEQFF
TGTGCCACCAGCAGAGGACTAGCGATGTCTGATGAGCAGTTCTTC
>TRBD1|.|TRBJ1-2|TRBV10-3
CAISSEGWDRGHGYGYTF
TGTGCCATCAGTTCCGAGGGTTGGGACAGGGGACATGGGTATGGCTACACCTTC
>TRBD1|.|TRBJ2-7|TRBV5-5
CASSVGQGYYEQYF
TGTGCCAGCAGCGTGGGACAGGGTTATTACGAGCAGTACTTC
>TRBD1|.|TRBJ2-7|TRBV19
CASSIWAGGPYEQYF
TGTGCCAGTAGTATTTGGGCAGGGGGCCCCTACGAGCAGTACTTC
>.|.|TRBJ2-6|TRBV7-9
CASSLLFGANVLTF
TGTGCCAGCAGCCTCCTTTTTGGGGCCAACGTCCTGACTTTC
>.|.|TRBJ2-7|TRBV27
CASTQLGLRGAYEQYF
TGTGCCAGCACCCAACTAGGCCTGCGGGGTGCCTACGAGCAGTACTTC
>.|.|TRBJ1-6|TRBV10-1
CARAQATYNSPLHF
TGCGCCAGGGCCCAGGCTACGTATAATTCACCCCTCCACTTT
>.|.|TRBJ1-1|TRBV3-1/TRBV3-2
CASSQDTAGVDTEAFF
TGTGCCAGCAGCCAAGATACGGCAGGGGTTGACACTGAAGCTTTCTTT